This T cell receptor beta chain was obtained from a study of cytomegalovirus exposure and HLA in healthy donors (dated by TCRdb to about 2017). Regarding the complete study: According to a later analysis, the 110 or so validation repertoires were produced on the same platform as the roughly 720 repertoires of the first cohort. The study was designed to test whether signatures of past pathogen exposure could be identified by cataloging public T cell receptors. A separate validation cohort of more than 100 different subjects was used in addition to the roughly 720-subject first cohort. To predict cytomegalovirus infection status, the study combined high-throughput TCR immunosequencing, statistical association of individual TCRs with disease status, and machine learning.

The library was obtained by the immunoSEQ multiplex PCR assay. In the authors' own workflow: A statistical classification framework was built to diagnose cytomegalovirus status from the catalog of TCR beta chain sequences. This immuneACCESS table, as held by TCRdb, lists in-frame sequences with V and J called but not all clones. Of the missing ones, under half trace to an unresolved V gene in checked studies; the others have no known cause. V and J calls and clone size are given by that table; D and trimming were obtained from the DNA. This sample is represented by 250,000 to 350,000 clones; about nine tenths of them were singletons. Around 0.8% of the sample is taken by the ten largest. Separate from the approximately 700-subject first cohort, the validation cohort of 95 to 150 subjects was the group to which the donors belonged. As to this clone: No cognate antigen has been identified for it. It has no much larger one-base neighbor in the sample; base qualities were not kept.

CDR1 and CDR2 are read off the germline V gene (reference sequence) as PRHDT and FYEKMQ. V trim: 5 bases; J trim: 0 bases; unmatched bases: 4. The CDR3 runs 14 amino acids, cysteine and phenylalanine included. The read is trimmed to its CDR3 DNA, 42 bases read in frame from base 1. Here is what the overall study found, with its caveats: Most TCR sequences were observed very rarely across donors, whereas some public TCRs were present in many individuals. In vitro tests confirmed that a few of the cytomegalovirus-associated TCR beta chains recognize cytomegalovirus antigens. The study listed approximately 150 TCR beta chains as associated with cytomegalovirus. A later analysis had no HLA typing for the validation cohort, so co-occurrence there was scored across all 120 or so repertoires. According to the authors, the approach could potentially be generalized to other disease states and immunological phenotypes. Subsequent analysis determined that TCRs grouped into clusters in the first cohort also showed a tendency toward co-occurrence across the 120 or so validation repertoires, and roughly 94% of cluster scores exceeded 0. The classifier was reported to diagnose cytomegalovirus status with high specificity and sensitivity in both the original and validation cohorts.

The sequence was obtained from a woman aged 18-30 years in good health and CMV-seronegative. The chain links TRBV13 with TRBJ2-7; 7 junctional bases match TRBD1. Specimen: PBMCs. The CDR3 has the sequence CASSPWDSSYEQYF. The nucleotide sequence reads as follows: TGTGCCAGCAGCCCCTGGGACAGCTCCTACGAGCAGTACTTC. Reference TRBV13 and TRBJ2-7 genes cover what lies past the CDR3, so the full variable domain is AAGVIQSPRHLIKEKRETATLKCYPIPRHDTVYWYQQGPGQDPQFLISFYEKMQSDKGSIPDRFSAQQFSDYHSELNMSSLELGDSALYFCASSPWDSSYEQYFGPGTRLTVT.